This TCR beta chain originates from a study of OX40 agonist ivuxolimab in advanced cancers. About the research overall: Those enrolled were about 82% male, with a mean age of 60 years and ages from roughly 20 to 85. Overall study results and limits: Expanded clones belonging to CD8+ T cells outnumbered, on average, those of CD4+.

Blood samples were obtained at baseline, cycle 4 day 1, and cycle 7 day 1. Clones were read by immunoSEQ multiplex PCR, and TCRdb kept only the in-frame ones, dropping some. This table has more than 9,000 clones, nearly 80% appearing once. V was trimmed by 5 bases and J by 5 bases, leaving 15 bases between them. There are 14 residues in the CDR3. Germline CDR1 SEHNR, CDR2 FQNEAQ (reference sequence). In regard to this clone: Its specificity is not known.

The receptor was isolated from an adult with an advanced solid tumor such as melanoma, head and neck, liver or kidney cancer. V and J are TRBV7-9 and TRBJ2-5; no definite D call. Sequencing used CD4+ or CD8+ T cells sorted from blood, obtained in a trial of the OX40 agonist ivuxolimab. This chain's CDR3 is CASSPENLGETQYF. CDR3 nucleotide sequence: TGTGCCAGCAGCCCAGAGAACTTGGGCGAGACCCAGTACTTC.